These T cell receptor beta chains were read from a single sample in a study of T-cell reconstitution after alpha-beta-depleted transplantation in children. MiXCR, run by TCRdb on the PCR reads, gives a single entry per CDR3 protein. The top ten clones hold around 17% of a sample with over 100,000 distinct CDR3 sequences, approximately 8% of them seen once. The specimen was PBMCs, collected before TCRalphabeta/CD19-depleted stem cell transplant. Every receptor here comes from a boy aged 2 to 10 with acute lymphoblastic leukemia, due to receive a stem cell transplant. The CDR3 runs from the conserved cysteine through the conserved F or W. Each record gives: clone size, V gene, J gene, D gene, CDR3 DNA, CDR3 protein. D genes are given only for firm matches. For some rows the clone size is stated as once, few or many, or as a class when expanded; others skip it.

clone size: few
V gene: TRBV11-2
J gene: TRBJ1-2
D gene: NA
CDR3 DNA: TGTGCCAGCAGCTTGCTGGGGGCTTTTGGCTACACCTTC
CDR3 protein: CASSLLGAFGYTF

clone size: many
V gene: TRBV12-3/TRBV12-4
J gene: TRBJ1-5
D gene: TRBD1
CDR3 DNA: TGTGCCAGCGCGCTACAGGGGGGCGGACAGCCCCAGCATTTT
CDR3 protein: CASALQGGGQPQHF

clone size: many
V gene: TRBV6-6
J gene: TRBJ2-3
D gene: TRBD1
CDR3 DNA: TGTGCCAGCAGTAACCGGGACAGGGGGGATACGCAGTATTTT
CDR3 protein: CASSNRDRGDTQYF

clone size: many
V gene: TRBV15
J gene: TRBJ1-5
D gene: NA
CDR3 DNA: TGTGCCACCAGCTGGGGCAGGGCAAGAAGCAATCAGCCCCAGCATTTT
CDR3 protein: CATSWGRARSNQPQHF

clone size: many
V gene: TRBV9
J gene: TRBJ2-1
D gene: NA
CDR3 DNA: TGTGCCAGCAGCGGTCTTGGTGAGCAGTTCTTC
CDR3 protein: CASSGLGEQFF

clone size: NA
V gene: TRBV4-1
J gene: TRBJ2-1
D gene: NA
CDR3 DNA: TGCGCCAGCAGCCAAGGGACTACCCCAGGGGATGAGCAGTTCTTC
CDR3 protein: CASSQGTTPGDEQFF

clone size: many
V gene: TRBV20-1
J gene: TRBJ2-7
D gene: TRBD1
CDR3 DNA: TGCAGTGCTGGACAGGGTCTCTACGAGCAGTACTTC
CDR3 protein: CSAGQGLYEQYF

clone size: NA
V gene: TRBV12-3/TRBV12-4
J gene: TRBJ1-1
D gene: NA
CDR3 DNA: TGTGCCAGCAGGCCAGATCAGAACACTGAAGCTTTCTTT
CDR3 protein: CASRPDQNTEAFF

clone size: many
V gene: TRBV4-2
J gene: TRBJ1-4
D gene: NA
CDR3 DNA: TGTGCCAGCAGCCAAGTAGGGGTCCTTGAAAAACTGTTTTTT
CDR3 protein: CASSQVGVLEKLFF

clone size: NA
V gene: TRBV5-6
J gene: TRBJ1-2
D gene: NA
CDR3 DNA: TGTGCCAGCAGCTCCCTCATGGATGGCTACACCTTC
CDR3 protein: CASSSLMDGYTF

clone size: many
V gene: TRBV4-3
J gene: TRBJ2-1
D gene: NA
CDR3 DNA: TGCGCCAGCAGCCAGGCGGGCCTGATGGGGAGTCCGTGGGTCTTC
CDR3 protein: CASSQAGLMGSPWVF

clone size: few
V gene: TRBV7-2
J gene: TRBJ2-7
D gene: NA
CDR3 DNA: TGTGCCAGCAGCATTGGACTAACCTACGAGCAGTACTTC
CDR3 protein: CASSIGLTYEQYF

clone size: many
V gene: TRBV20-1
J gene: TRBJ1-1
D gene: NA
CDR3 DNA: TGCAGTGCCATGGGGACTGAGACAGTTAAAGCTTTCTTT
CDR3 protein: CSAMGTETVKAFF

clone size: NA
V gene: TRBV2
J gene: TRBJ1-2
D gene: TRBD1
CDR3 DNA: TGTGCCAGCAGTGGAGGACAGGGGGCGGGAGATGGCTACACCTTC
CDR3 protein: CASSGGQGAGDGYTF

clone size: many
V gene: TRBV14
J gene: TRBJ2-1
D gene: NA
CDR3 DNA: TGTGCCAGCAGCCCGGCGGGACAGCTCTATGAGCAGTTCTTC
CDR3 protein: CASSPAGQLYEQFF

clone size: many
V gene: TRBV4-3
J gene: TRBJ2-1
D gene: NA
CDR3 DNA: TGCGCCAGCAGCCAAAAGGGGCTAGGGTTTAATGAGCAGTTCTTC
CDR3 protein: CASSQKGLGFNEQFF

clone size: few
V gene: TRBV12-3/TRBV12-4
J gene: TRBJ1-3
D gene: NA
CDR3 DNA: TGTGCCAGCAGTCACCCCCGTAAAGGAAACACCATATATTTT
CDR3 protein: CASSHPRKGNTIYF

clone size: NA
V gene: TRBV15
J gene: TRBJ1-2
D gene: NA
CDR3 DNA: TGTGCCACCAGCAGTTCAGGGGTCGGCTGGGATGGCTACACCTTC
CDR3 protein: CATSSSGVGWDGYTF

clone size: many
V gene: TRBV28
J gene: TRBJ1-1
D gene: TRBD1
CDR3 DNA: TGTGCCAGCAGTTTAGGGGTCGCACAGGGGCCGAACACTGAAGCTTTCTTT
CDR3 protein: CASSLGVAQGPNTEAFF

clone size: NA
V gene: TRBV7-9
J gene: TRBJ2-7
D gene: TRBD1
CDR3 DNA: TGTGCCAGCAGCCGCTATCGGGACAGGGGTTACGAGCAGTACTTC
CDR3 protein: CASSRYRDRGYEQYF

clone size: few
V gene: TRBV20-1
J gene: TRBJ2-5
D gene: TRBD1
CDR3 DNA: TGCAGTGCCATAAACTTGGACAGGGGGTTAGAGACCCAGTACTTC
CDR3 protein: CSAINLDRGLETQYF

clone size: few
V gene: TRBV28
J gene: TRBJ2-5
D gene: NA
CDR3 DNA: TGTGCCAGCAGCCTCAGCGGTCGGGGTCCGGAGACCCAGTACTTC
CDR3 protein: CASSLSGRGPETQYF

clone size: many
V gene: TRBV11-1
J gene: TRBJ1-5
D gene: NA
CDR3 DNA: TGTGCCAGCTCCGCGTCCACCGACAGAAATAGCAATCAGCCCCAGCATTTT
CDR3 protein: CASSASTDRNSNQPQHF

clone size: many
V gene: TRBV12-3/TRBV12-4
J gene: TRBJ2-5
D gene: NA
CDR3 DNA: TGTGCCAGCAGTTTGGGTGACTACCAAGAGACCCAGTACTTC
CDR3 protein: CASSLGDYQETQYF

clone size: many
V gene: TRBV12-3/TRBV12-4
J gene: TRBJ1-4
D gene: NA
CDR3 DNA: TGTGCCAGCAGTTTAGGCTGGACTAATGAAAAACTGTTTTTT
CDR3 protein: CASSLGWTNEKLFF